This T cell receptor beta chain was sequenced for a study of T-cell reconstitution after alpha-beta-depleted transplantation in children. Study-level findings and limits: By about two months after transplant, alpha-beta T cells reportedly arose from several hundred graft clones that had expanded. The origin of high day-60 TCRbeta diversity in some patients lay in surviving recipient T cells and thymic progenitors. A year post-transplant, T-cell counts and diversity derived mostly from newly produced T cells.

Germline V gene data show CDR1 as GTSNPN and CDR2 as SVGIG (reference sequence). V was pared by 0 bases and J by 3 bases, with 17 bases between. The CDR3 totals 16 residues. As it was prepared, the TCRbeta library received unique molecular identifiers. In TCRdb, the PCR reads were re-called with MiXCR into one record per CDR3 protein. The sample records more than 300,000 distinct CDR3 sequences, 15% to 20% being singletons. This clonotype was counted a few times. Its antigen remains unidentified. Sequences were derived from PBMCs, mostly from graft donor cells, sampled 360 days after TCRalphabeta/CD19-depleted stem cell transplant. This clonotype was obtained from a male patient between 2 and 9 years old who had a stem cell transplant for acute lymphoblastic leukemia, so the T cells may come from the graft donor. This chain uses TRBV30 with TRBJ1-1; D ambiguous. Here the CDR3 DNA reads TGTGCCTGGAGTGTAATTGAAGCGTGGGTGTACACTGAAGCTTTCTTT. Translating gives CAWSVIEAWVYTEAFF.